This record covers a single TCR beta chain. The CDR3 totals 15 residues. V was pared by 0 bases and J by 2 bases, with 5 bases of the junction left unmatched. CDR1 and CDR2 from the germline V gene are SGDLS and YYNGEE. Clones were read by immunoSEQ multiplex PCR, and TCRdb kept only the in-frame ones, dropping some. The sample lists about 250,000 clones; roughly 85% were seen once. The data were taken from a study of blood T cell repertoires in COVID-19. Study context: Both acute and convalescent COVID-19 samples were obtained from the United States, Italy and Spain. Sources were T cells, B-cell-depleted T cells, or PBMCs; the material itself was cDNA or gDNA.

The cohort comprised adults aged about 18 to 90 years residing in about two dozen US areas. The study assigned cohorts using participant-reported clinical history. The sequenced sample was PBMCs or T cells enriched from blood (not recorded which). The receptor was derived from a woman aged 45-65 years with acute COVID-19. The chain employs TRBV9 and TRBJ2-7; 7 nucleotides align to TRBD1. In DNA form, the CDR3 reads TGTGCCAGCAGCGTAGGAGCGACAGGGCCCTACGAGCAGTACTTC. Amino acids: CASSVGATGPYEQYF.